This TCR beta chain was documented in a study of T cell repertoires in cytomegalovirus infection. Study background: Public TCR beta signatures provided an indication of both CMV infection and a matching HLA type.

A word on this clonotype: Its antigen remains unidentified.

General observations from the study: What dominated the ex vivo response were HLA-C-restricted CMV-specific TCR beta clonotypes. Based on cumulative public TCR beta family frequency, carriers of CMV plus the relevant HLA were identified.

J lost 1 base, V lost 5 bases, and 13 bases had no gene match. The CDR3 length is 19 residues. Germline V lookup: CDR1 MGHDK, CDR2 SYGVNS. TCRdb passed the reads through MiXCR, listing each CDR3 protein once. This sample has some 280,000 distinct CDR3 sequences, with roughly an eighth found just once. Sequenced input: PBMCs. The sequence was collected from a human donor in good health (CMV status not recorded). Some clones in this sample may be carry-over from other donors' samples. The V and J genes are TRBV25-1 and TRBJ2-3; 12 bases agree with TRBD2. CDR3 sequence (DNA): TGTGCCAGCAGTCCCACTAGCGGGGGGCTCGGCTCTGGCACAGATACGCAGTATTTT. Translation gives CASSPTSGGLGSGTDTQYF.